These T cell receptor beta chains were read from a single sample in a study of shared clonotypes between healthy human individuals. Some clones are missing from TCRdb's copy, which holds only in-frame ones; the method was immunoSEQ multiplex PCR. The sample records about 2,500,000 clones, approximately 94% being singletons. Sequencing was performed on naive CD4+ T cells sorted from blood. These receptors were taken from a man between 18 and 35 years old in good health. The CDR3 runs from the conserved cysteine through the conserved F or W. A D gene is named only where the DNA matches it firmly.

D gene	J gene	V gene	CDR3 protein
.	TRBJ1-1	TRBV7-9	CASSLWGDTEAFF
TRBD1	TRBJ1-3	TRBV7-3	CASSSGQGKSGNTIYF
TRBD2	TRBJ2-3	TRBV2	CASRGSSGGSTDTQYF
.	TRBJ1-6	TRBV2	CASSRGGLNSPLHF
.	TRBJ2-2	TRBV28	CASSLDGELFF
.	TRBJ2-1	TRBV14	CASSQDQVGNEQFF
.	TRBJ2-7	TRBV9	CASSVKGGYEQYF
.	TRBJ2-2	TRBV6-6	CASSSGTGELFF
TRBD1	TRBJ2-2	TRBV5-4	CASSLGQGSNTGELFF
.	TRBJ2-3	TRBV5-4	CASSLTPEDTQYF
TRBD1	TRBJ2-7	TRBV27	CASSRGQGLSYEQYF
TRBD1	TRBJ2-7	TRBV5-1	CASSLGGTVFSPLGEQYF
TRBD1	TRBJ1-5	TRBV7-8	CASSSWTGDFWSNQPQHF